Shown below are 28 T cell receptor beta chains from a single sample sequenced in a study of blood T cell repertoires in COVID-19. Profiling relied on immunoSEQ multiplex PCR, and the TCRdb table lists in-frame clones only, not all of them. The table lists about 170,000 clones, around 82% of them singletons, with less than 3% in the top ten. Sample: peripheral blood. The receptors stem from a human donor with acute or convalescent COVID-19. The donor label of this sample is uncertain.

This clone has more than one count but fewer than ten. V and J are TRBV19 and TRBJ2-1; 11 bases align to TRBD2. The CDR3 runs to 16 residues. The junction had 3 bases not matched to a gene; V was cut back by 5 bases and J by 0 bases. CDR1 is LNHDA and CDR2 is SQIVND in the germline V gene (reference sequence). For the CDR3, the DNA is TGTGCCAGTAGTCCTAGCGGGAGGTTCTCCTACAATGAGCAGTTCTTC. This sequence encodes CASSPSGRFSYNEQFF.

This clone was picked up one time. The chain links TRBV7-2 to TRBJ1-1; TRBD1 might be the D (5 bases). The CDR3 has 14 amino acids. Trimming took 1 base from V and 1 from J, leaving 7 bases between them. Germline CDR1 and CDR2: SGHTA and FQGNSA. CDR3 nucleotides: TGTGCCAGCAGCTTAGGGGGCTCGAACACTGAAGCTTTCTTT. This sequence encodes CASSLGGSNTEAFF.

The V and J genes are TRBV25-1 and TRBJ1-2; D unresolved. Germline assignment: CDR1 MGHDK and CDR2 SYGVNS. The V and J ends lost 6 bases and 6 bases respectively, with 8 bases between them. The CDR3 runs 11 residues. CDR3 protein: CASRYRDGYTF. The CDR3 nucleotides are TGTGCCAGCAGGTACAGAGATGGCTACACCTTC.

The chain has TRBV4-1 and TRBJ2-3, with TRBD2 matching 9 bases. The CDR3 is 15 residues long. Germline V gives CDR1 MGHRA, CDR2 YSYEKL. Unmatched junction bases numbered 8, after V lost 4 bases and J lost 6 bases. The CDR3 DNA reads TGCGCCAGCAGCCCCATACTAGCGGGTGAGGATACGCAGTATTTT. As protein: CASSPILAGEDTQYF.

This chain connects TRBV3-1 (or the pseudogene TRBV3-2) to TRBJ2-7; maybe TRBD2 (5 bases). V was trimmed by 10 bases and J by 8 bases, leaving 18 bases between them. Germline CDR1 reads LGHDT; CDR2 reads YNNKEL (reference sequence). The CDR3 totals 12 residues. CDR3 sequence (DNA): TGTGCCACTTCGACTGGAGGTCGGAAGCAGTACTTC. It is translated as CATSTGGRKQYF.

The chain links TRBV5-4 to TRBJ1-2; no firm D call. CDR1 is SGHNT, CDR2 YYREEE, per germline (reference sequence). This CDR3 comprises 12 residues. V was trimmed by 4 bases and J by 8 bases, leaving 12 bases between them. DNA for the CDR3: TGTGCCAGCAGCACTTATTCGGGGGGCTACACCTTC. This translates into CASSTYSGGYTF.

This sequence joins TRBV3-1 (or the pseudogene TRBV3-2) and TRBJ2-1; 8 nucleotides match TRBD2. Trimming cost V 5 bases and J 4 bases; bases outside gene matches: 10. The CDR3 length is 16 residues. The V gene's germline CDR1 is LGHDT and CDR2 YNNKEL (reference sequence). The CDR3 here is CASSYTGTSKYNEQFF. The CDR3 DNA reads TGTGCCAGCAGCTATACCGGGACTAGTAAGTACAATGAGCAGTTCTTC.

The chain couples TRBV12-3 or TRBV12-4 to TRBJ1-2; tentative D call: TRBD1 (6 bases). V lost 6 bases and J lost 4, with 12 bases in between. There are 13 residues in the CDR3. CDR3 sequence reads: CASRQDSSYGYTF. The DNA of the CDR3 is TGTGCCAGCAGACAGGACAGTTCCTATGGCTACACCTTC.

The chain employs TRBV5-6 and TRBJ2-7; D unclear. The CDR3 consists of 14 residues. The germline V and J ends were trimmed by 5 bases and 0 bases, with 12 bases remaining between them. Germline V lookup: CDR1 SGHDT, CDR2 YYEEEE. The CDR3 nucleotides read TGTGCCAGCAGTTCCGGTGGTGGCTCCTACGAGCAGTACTTC. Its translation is CASSSGGGSYEQYF.

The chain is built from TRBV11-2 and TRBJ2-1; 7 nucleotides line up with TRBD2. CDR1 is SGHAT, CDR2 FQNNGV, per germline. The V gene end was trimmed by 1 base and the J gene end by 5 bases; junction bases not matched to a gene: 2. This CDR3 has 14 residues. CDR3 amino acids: CASSLAGGNNEQFF. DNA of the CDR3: TGTGCCAGCAGCTTAGCGGGAGGCAACAATGAGCAGTTCTTC. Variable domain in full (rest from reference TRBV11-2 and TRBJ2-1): EAGVAQSPRYKIIEKRQSVAFWCNPISGHATLYWYQQILGQGPKLLIQFQNNGVVDDSQLPKDRFSAERLKGVDSTLKIQPAKLEDSAVYLCASSLAGGNNEQFFGPGTRLTVL.

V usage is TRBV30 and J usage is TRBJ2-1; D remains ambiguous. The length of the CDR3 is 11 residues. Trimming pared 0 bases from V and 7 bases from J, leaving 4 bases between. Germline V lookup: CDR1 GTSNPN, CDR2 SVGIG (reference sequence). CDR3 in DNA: TGTGCCTGGAGTGTGGAGAATGAGCAGTTCTTC. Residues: CAWSVENEQFF.

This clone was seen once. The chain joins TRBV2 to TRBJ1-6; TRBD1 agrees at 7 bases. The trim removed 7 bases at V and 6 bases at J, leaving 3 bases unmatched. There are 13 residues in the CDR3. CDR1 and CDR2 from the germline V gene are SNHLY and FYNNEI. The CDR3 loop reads CASMGTVNSPLHF. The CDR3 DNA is TGTGCCAGCATGGGGACAGTTAATTCACCCCTCCACTTT. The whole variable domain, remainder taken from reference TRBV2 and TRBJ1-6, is EPEVTQTPSHQVTQMGQEVILRCVPISNHLYFYWYRQILGQKVEFLVSFYNNEISEKSEIFDDQFSVERPDGSNFTLKIRSTKLEDSAMYFCASMGTVNSPLHFGNGTRLTVT.

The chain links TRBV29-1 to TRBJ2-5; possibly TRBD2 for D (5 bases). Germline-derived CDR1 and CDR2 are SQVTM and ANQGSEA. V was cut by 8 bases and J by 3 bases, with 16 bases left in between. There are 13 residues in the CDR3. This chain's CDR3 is CSTKWTGKETQYF. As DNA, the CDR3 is TGCAGCACGAAGTGGACGGGGAAAGAGACCCAGTACTTC.

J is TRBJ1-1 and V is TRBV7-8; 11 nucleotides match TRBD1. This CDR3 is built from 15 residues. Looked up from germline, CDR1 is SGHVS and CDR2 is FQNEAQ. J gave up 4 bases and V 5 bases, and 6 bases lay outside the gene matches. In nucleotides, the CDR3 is TGTGCCAGCAGCGGGCAAGGACAGGGGGCCACTGAAGCTTTCTTT. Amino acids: CASSGQGQGATEAFF.

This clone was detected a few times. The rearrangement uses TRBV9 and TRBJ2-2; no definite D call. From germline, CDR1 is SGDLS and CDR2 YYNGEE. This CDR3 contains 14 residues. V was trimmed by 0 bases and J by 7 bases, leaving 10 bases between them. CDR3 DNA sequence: TGTGCCAGCAGCGTAGATCCCCCCTACGGGGAGCTGTTTTTT. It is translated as CASSVDPPYGELFF.

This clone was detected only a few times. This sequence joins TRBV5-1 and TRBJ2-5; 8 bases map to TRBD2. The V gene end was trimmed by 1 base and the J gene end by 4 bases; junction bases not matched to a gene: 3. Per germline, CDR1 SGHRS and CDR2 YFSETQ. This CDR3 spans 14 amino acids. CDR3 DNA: TGCGCCAGCAGCTTGTACACTAGCGGAGAGACCCAGTACTTC. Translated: CASSLYTSGETQYF. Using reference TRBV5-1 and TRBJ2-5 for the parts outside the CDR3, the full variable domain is KAGVTQTPRYLIKTRGQQVTLSCSPISGHRSVSWYQQTPGQGLQFLFEYFSETQRNKGNFPGRFSGRQFSNSRSEMNVSTLELGDSALYLCASSLYTSGETQYFGPGTRLLVL.

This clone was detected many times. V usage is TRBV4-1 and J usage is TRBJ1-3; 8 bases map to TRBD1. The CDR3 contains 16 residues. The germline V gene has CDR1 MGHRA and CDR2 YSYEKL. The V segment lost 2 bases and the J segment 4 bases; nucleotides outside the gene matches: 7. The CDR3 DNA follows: TGCGCCAGCAGCCAACCGGGACAGGTGAGGGGAAACACCATATATTTT. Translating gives CASSQPGQVRGNTIYF.

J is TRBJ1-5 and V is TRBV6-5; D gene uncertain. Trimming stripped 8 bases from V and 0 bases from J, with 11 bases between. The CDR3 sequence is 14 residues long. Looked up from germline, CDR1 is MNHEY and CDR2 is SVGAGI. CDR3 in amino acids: CASASEYSNQPQHF. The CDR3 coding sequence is TGTGCCAGCGCCAGCGAGTATAGCAATCAGCCCCAGCATTTT.

The CDR3 region has the DNA TGTGCCAGTAGAGGGAACCGAGAGGGAAATCAGCCCCAGCATTTT. Amino acid sequence: CASRGNREGNQPQHF. The J gene is TRBJ1-5, the V gene TRBV19; D gene uncertain. Germline CDR1 reads LNHDA; CDR2 reads SQIVND (reference sequence). CDR3 length equals 15 residues. The V end lost 6 bases, the J end lost 4 bases, and 16 bases lay between the germline ends.

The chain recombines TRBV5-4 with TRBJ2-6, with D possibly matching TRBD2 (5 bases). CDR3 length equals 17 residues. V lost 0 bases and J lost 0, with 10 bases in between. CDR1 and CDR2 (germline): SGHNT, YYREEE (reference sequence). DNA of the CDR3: TGTGCCAGCAGCTTGGCCGGGGAGCGCTCTGGGGCCAACGTCCTGACTTTC. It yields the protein CASSLAGERSGANVLTF.

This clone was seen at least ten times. CDR3 nucleotides: TGTGCCAGCAGCTTGGTCGCTAACTATGGCTACACCTTC. This encodes CASSLVANYGYTF. V is TRBV5-4 and J is TRBJ1-2; D gene ambiguous. V lost 0 bases and J lost 0, with 3 bases in between. The CDR3 totals 13 residues. Per the germline V gene, CDR1 is SGHNT and CDR2 is YYREEE (reference sequence).

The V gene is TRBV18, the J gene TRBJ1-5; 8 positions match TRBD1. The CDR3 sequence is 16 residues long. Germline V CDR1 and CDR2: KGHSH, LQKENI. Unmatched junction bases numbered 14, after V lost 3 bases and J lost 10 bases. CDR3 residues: CASSPDGGTGPPPQHF. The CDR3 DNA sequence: TGTGCCAGCTCACCGGATGGTGGGACAGGCCCCCCACCCCAGCATTTT.

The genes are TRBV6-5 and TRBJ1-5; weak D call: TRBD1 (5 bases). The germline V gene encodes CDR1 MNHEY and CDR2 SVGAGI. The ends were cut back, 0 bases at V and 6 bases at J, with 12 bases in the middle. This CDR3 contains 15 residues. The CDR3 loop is CASSYSTRGGQPQHF. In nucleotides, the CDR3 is TGTGCCAGCAGTTACTCGACTAGGGGAGGTCAGCCCCAGCATTTT.

The CDR3 nucleotides read TGTGCCAGCAGTGACCGTGGACAGGGGAATTCACCCCTCCACTTT. Amino acid sequence: CASSDRGQGNSPLHF. The chain has TRBV2 and TRBJ1-6; 9 nucleotides line up with TRBD1. The CDR3 is 15 residues long. After removal of 3 bases from V and 7 bases from J, the junction contained 4 bases not matched to a gene. Germline V gene data show CDR1 as SNHLY and CDR2 as FYNNEI.

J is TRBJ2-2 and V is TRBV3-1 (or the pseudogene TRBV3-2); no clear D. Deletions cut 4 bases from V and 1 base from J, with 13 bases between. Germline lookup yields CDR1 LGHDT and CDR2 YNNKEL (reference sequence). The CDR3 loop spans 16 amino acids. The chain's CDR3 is CASSRAAVRNTGELFF. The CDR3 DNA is TGTGCCAGCAGCCGGGCCGCTGTGAGGAACACCGGGGAGCTGTTTTTT.

The CDR3 loop reads CSAGLAFF. The CDR3 DNA reads TGCAGCGCGGGACTAGCGTTCTTC. The chain combines TRBV20-1 with TRBJ2-1; 9 nucleotides line up with TRBD2. The germline V gene has CDR1 DFQATT and CDR2 SNEGSKA (reference sequence). The CDR3 spans 8 residues.

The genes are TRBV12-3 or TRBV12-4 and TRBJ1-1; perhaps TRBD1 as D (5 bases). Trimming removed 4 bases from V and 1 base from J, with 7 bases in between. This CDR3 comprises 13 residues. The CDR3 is CASSYQGNTEAFF. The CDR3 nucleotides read TGTGCCAGCAGTTACCAGGGGAACACTGAAGCTTTCTTT.

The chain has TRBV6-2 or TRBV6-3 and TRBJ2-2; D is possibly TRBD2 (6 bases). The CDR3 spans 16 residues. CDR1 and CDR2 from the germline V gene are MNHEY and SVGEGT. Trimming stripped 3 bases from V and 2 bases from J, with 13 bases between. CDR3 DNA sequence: TGTGCCAGCAGTTATGCTAGCGTTTCAAACACCGGGGAGCTGTTTTTT. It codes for CASSYASVSNTGELFF.